Each of the 21 T cell receptor beta chains below was sequenced from the same sample in a study of shared T cell receptors in the human thymus. The repertoire was sequenced with immunoSEQ multiplex PCR; TCRdb's copy has only in-frame clones and lacks some. This sample has 700,000 or so clones, with 70% to 90% found just once. Separately, the same data were catalogued under a study of human thymus T cells.

Sequenced: thymocytes. The receptors were gathered from a girl in the first two years of life with a congenital heart defect.

V usage is TRBV4-1 and J usage is TRBJ2-7; the D gene is possibly TRBD2 (5 bases). This CDR3 contains 13 residues. Germline values: CDR1 MGHRA, CDR2 YSYEKL. Trimming cost V 0 bases and J 3 bases, with 6 bases left between them. Here the CDR3 DNA reads TGCGCCAGCAGCCAAGATGGAGGCTACGAGCAGTACTTC. It encodes CASSQDGGYEQYF.

The chain recombines TRBV30 with TRBJ2-7; D ambiguous. The V and J ends lost 4 bases and 0 bases respectively, with 13 bases between them. The germline gives CDR1 GTSNPN, CDR2 SVGIG (reference sequence). This CDR3 contains 14 residues. CDR3 sequence: CAWTYSSGSYEQYF. The CDR3 DNA sequence: TGTGCCTGGACCTACTCCTCAGGCTCCTACGAGCAGTACTTC.

The V and J genes are TRBV11-2 and TRBJ1-2; TRBD1 matches at 9 bases. Per the germline V gene, CDR1 is SGHAT and CDR2 is FQNNGV. This CDR3 is 13 amino acids long. Germline trimming cut 4 bases from V and 7 bases from J; bases unmatched to any gene: 4. The CDR3 reads CASSSGQGSGYTF. The CDR3 DNA is TGTGCCAGCAGCTCGGGACAGGGTTCTGGCTACACCTTC.

V gene TRBV19 combines with J gene TRBJ1-1; D not resolved. From germline, CDR1 is LNHDA and CDR2 SQIVND (reference sequence). This CDR3 spans 13 amino acids. The ends were cut back, 6 bases at V and 1 base at J, with 9 bases in the middle. As DNA, the CDR3 is TGTGCCAGTAGGGCAGAACGGAACACTGAAGCTTTCTTT. Encoded protein: CASRAERNTEAFF.

CDR3 in DNA: TGTGCCAGCAGCTTGAGGGGCAGGGGGCGAGACTATGGCTACACCTTC. Translation gives CASSLRGRGRDYGYTF. The V call is TRBV5-6, the J call TRBJ1-2; 8 positions match TRBD1. Germline lookup yields CDR1 SGHDT and CDR2 YYEEEE. The CDR3 is made up of 16 amino acids. J lost 3 bases, V lost 1 base, and 8 bases had no gene match. Looking up the rest from reference TRBV5-6 and TRBJ1-2 gives the full variable domain: DAGVTQSPTHLIKTRGQQVTLRCSPKSGHDTVSWYQQALGQGPQFIFQYYEEEERQRGNFPDRFSGHQFPNYSSELNVNALLLGDSALYLCASSLRGRGRDYGYTFGSGTRLTVV.

This chain joins TRBV7-8 and TRBJ2-7, with D possibly matching TRBD1 (5 bases). The CDR3 consists of 17 residues. Germline CDR1 and CDR2: SGHVS and FQNEAQ. V dropped 2 bases and J dropped 0 bases, with 17 bases sitting between them. The DNA for the CDR3 is TGTGCCAGCAGCTTAAAATCAGTGGGCAGGGCCTCCTACGAGCAGTACTTC. Translated, it gives CASSLKSVGRASYEQYF.

The chain uses TRBV7-9 and TRBJ1-1, with TRBD1 matching over 11 bases. The CDR3 length is 17 residues. The germline CDR1 and CDR2 sequences are SEHNR and FQNEAQ (reference sequence). Unmatched junction bases numbered 17, after V lost 7 bases and J lost 7 bases. The DNA of the CDR3 is TGTGCCAGCACTCTTGGACAGGGGGCGAGGGAGTTCGTTGAAGCTTTCTTT. The encoded protein is CASTLGQGAREFVEAFF.

The chain joins TRBV25-1 to TRBJ2-3; the D gene is possibly TRBD2 (6 bases). In germline, CDR1 is MGHDK, CDR2 SYGVNS. This CDR3 has 14 residues. The germline V and J ends were trimmed by 1 base and 2 bases, with 7 bases remaining between them. DNA for the CDR3: TGTGCCAGCAGTGAATCGGGAGCCACAGATACGCAGTATTTT. This gives the protein CASSESGATDTQYF.

The V gene is TRBV14, the J gene TRBJ1-6; 7 bases are a match to TRBD1. Germline values: CDR1 SGHDN, CDR2 FVKESK. With V trimmed by 2 bases and J by 6 bases, 4 bases remained unmatched. The CDR3 runs to 15 residues. The CDR3 protein is CASSQNGTANSPLHF. The CDR3 coding sequence is TGTGCCAGCAGCCAAAACGGGACAGCTAATTCACCCCTCCACTTT.

This rearrangement joins TRBV6-5 to TRBJ2-1, with 7 bases identical to TRBD1. In germline, CDR1 is MNHEY, CDR2 SVGAGI. The CDR3 sequence is 13 residues long. Unmatched junction bases numbered 9, after V lost 5 bases and J lost 11 bases. This CDR3 reads CASSDSRDSKQFF. The CDR3 DNA follows: TGTGCCAGCAGTGATTCCCGGGACAGTAAGCAGTTCTTC.

The chain has TRBV27 and TRBJ2-4, with 8 bases identical to TRBD1. This CDR3 spans 19 amino acids. The V gene's germline CDR1 is MNHEY and CDR2 SMNVEV (reference sequence). Trimming at V came to 6 bases and at J to 9 bases, leaving 25 bases not matched to a gene. The CDR3 loop reads CASSKLPRTGILTRVIQYF. CDR3 bases: TGTGCCAGCAGCAAACTGCCCCGGACAGGGATCCTCACTAGGGTCATTCAGTACTTC.

The chain carries TRBV5-5 and TRBJ1-2, with 8 bases that match TRBD1. CDR3 size: 13 residues. CDR1 is SGHKS, CDR2 YYEKEE, per germline (reference sequence). J gave up 10 bases and V 4 bases, and 9 bases lay outside the gene matches. The CDR3 loop is CASSTRTGKVYTF. Here the CDR3 DNA reads TGTGCCAGCAGCACACGGACAGGGAAGGTCTACACCTTC.

The V and J genes are TRBV4-3 and TRBJ2-3; TRBD2 matches 15 bases. The CDR3 runs to 18 residues. Germline V lookup: CDR1 LGHNA, CDR2 YSLEER. J lost 5 bases, V lost 3 bases, and 9 bases had no gene match. The CDR3 DNA sequence: TGCGCCAGCAGCCATCTAATATGGGGACTAGCGGGGGGAGATACGCAGTATTTT. Protein: CASSHLIWGLAGGDTQYF.

This clone appeared once. The rearrangement joins TRBV5-8 to TRBJ2-1; maybe TRBD1 (6 bases). This CDR3 region has 18 residues. CDR1 is SGHTS and CDR2 is YDEGEE in the germline V gene. V was cut by 0 bases and J by 9 bases, with 25 bases left in between. Here the CDR3 DNA reads TGTGCCAGCAGCTTGGCCACTGAGTCTAGGCCAGGGGTGGGTGAGCAGTTCTTC. Its translation is CASSLATESRPGVGEQFF. Full variable domain (missing parts from reference TRBV5-8 and TRBJ2-1): EAGVTQSPTHLIKTRGQQATLRCSPISGHTSVYWYQQALGLGLQFLLWYDEGEERNRGNFPPRFSGRQFPNYSSELNVNALELEDSALYLCASSLATESRPGVGEQFFGPGTRLTVL.

The rearrangement links TRBV5-8 to TRBJ1-5; 7 bases agree with TRBD1. The germline V gene encodes CDR1 SGHTS and CDR2 YDEGEE. This CDR3 spans 17 amino acids. V lost 2 bases and J lost 7; bases outside the gene matches: 15. CDR3 region: CASSLIPRQGIRQPQHF. The CDR3 nucleotides read TGTGCCAGCAGCTTAATCCCCCGACAGGGTATCCGGCAGCCCCAGCATTTT.

In regard to this clone: Sequence at one end of the junction differs from germline and may be a read error. V usage is TRBV10-1 and J usage is TRBJ1-5, with 9 bases aligning to TRBD1. From germline, CDR1 is WNHNN and CDR2 SYGVQD (reference sequence). The CDR3 spans 16 residues. This CDR3 is CASTEGQGSYNQPQHF. The CDR3 DNA follows: TGCGCCAGCACTGAGGGACAGGGTTCCTACAATCAGCCCCAGCATTTT.

The V and J genes are TRBV6-4 and TRBJ1-6; no clear D gene. V was clipped by 7 bases and J by 5 bases, with 12 bases between them. Germline-derived CDR1 and CDR2 are MRHNA and SNTAGT. The CDR3 extends over 14 amino acids. The CDR3 is CASTEGGDNSPLHF. DNA for the CDR3: TGTGCCAGCACCGAGGGTGGTGATAATTCACCCCTCCACTTT.

The chain recombines TRBV6-1 with TRBJ1-1; weak D call: TRBD1 (5 bases). Germline values: CDR1 MNHNS, CDR2 SASEGT. The CDR3 length is 14 residues. V lost 4 bases and J 5 bases, leaving 14 bases between the germline ends. The CDR3 loop is CASSGGVEGTEAFF. The CDR3 DNA follows: TGTGCCAGCAGTGGCGGGGTGGAGGGGACTGAAGCTTTCTTT.

The chain employs TRBV9 and TRBJ2-6; TRBD1 matches at 8 bases. The CDR3 is made up of 17 amino acids. Germline CDR1 and CDR2: SGDLS and YYNGEE. With V trimmed by 0 bases and J by 5 bases, 7 bases remained unmatched. CDR3 in DNA: TGTGCCAGCAGCGTAGTGCAGGGGGCCGCTTGGGCCAACGTCCTGACTTTC. Its protein product is CASSVVQGAAWANVLTF.

The gene calls are TRBV19 and TRBJ1-4, with 9 bases that match TRBD1. The V gene end was trimmed by 6 bases and the J gene end by 2 bases; junction bases not matched to a gene: 10. This CDR3 region has 17 residues. Looked up from germline, CDR1 is LNHDA and CDR2 is SQIVND (reference sequence). The CDR3 nucleotides are TGTGCCAGTAGGACGTCCCGGGACAGGGATACTAATGAAAAACTGTTTTTT. Its protein is CASRTSRDRDTNEKLFF.

The genes are TRBV6-5 and TRBJ1-2, with D perhaps TRBD1 (5 bases). Looked up from germline, CDR1 is MNHEY and CDR2 is SVGAGI. V was clipped by 7 bases and J by 4 bases, with 16 bases between them. This CDR3 contains 14 residues. CDR3 in amino acids: CASKGREGSYGYTF. DNA of the CDR3: TGTGCCAGCAAAGGCAGGGAAGGCTCCTATGGCTACACCTTC.